A single T cell receptor (beta chain) is shown here with its context. The antigen remains unidentified. The entry originates in a study of vaccination effects on CD4 cells after COVID-19. In the study overall: Early and late post-vaccination samples came from three convalescent patients. Every well got around 1.9 million PBMC, which were grown with 10 IU/ml IL-2 and 9 to 10 ug/ml peptides. The post-vaccine samples were taken, at the median, 72 days after the second dose. Whole-study results and caveats: New vaccine-induced clones dominated post-vaccine spike-reactive clones in convalescents.

TCRdb keeps only in-frame clones here, not all; method: immunoSEQ multiplex PCR. This table holds some 50,000 clones, about 70% found once. After more than 9 days in culture, the CD4+ T cells were isolated. From March to December 2020, the person had a SARS-CoV-2 infection that was confirmed by PCR. The vaccine given was either BNT162b2 or mRNA-1273, in two doses. The TCR sequence derives from a human donor who had a prior SARS-CoV-2 infection. The material sequenced was CD4+ T cells from PBMCs cultured without peptide, taken after COVID-19 vaccination.

The CDR3 here is CASSSLAGVGVNEQFF. The DNA for the CDR3 is TGTGCCAGCAGCTCCCTAGCGGGGGTAGGGGTCAATGAGCAGTTCTTC. The chain couples TRBV7-9 to TRBJ2-1, with 10 bases aligning to TRBD2. Germline assignment: CDR1 SEHNR and CDR2 FQNEAQ (reference sequence). The ends lost 4 bases at V and 6 bases at J; junction bases unmatched: 9. The CDR3 runs 16 residues.